The 7 T cell receptor beta chains below were found in one sample sequenced in a study of T cells in localized non-small cell lung cancer. The data were produced by immunoSEQ multiplex PCR, yet TCRdb's version contains in-frame clones alone and is incomplete. The table lists around 91,000 clones, approximately 86% of them singletons. The sample consisted of peripheral blood, taken before any cancer treatment. These receptors all stem from a man aged 40-75 years with stage I squamous cell lung carcinoma.

The chain combines TRBV5-1 with TRBJ2-3, with 7 bases identical to TRBD2. V shed 0 bases, J shed 0 bases, and the junction held 7 bases outside the gene matches. This CDR3 has 17 amino acids. The germline V gene has CDR1 SGHRS and CDR2 YFSETQ. The CDR3 here is CASSLVPQGLSTDTQYF. The CDR3 nucleotides are TGCGCCAGCAGCTTGGTCCCCCAGGGACTAAGCACAGATACGCAGTATTTT.

The J gene is TRBJ2-5, the V gene TRBV5-3; 9 nucleotides agree with TRBD1. TRBV5-3 is recorded as an ORF, its role being uncertain. The CDR3 extends over 16 amino acids. V was clipped by 4 bases and J by 4 bases; unmatched bases: 11. The CDR3 DNA sequence: TGTGCCAGAAGCCTTCCAAGGGACAGGGAGGGAGAGACCCAGTACTTC. Residues: CARSLPRDREGETQYF.

The V gene is TRBV19, the J gene TRBJ1-4, with TRBD1 matching 9 bases. Germline V gene sequence: CDR1 LNHDA, CDR2 SQIVND (reference sequence). The V gene end was trimmed by 4 bases and the J gene end by 5 bases; junction bases not matched to a gene: 2. The CDR3 spans 14 residues. This CDR3 reads CASSTGQGNEKLFF. The CDR3 DNA follows: TGTGCCAGTAGTACCGGACAGGGGAATGAAAAACTGTTTTTT.

The V call is TRBV5-1, the J call TRBJ1-4; D not resolved. Per germline, CDR1 SGHRS and CDR2 YFSETQ. V dropped 3 bases and J dropped 0 bases, with 9 bases sitting between them. The CDR3 loop spans 15 amino acids. CDR3 region: CASSSDTSTNEKLFF. CDR3 sequence (DNA): TGCGCCAGCAGCTCAGACACCTCAACTAATGAAAAACTGTTTTTT. Filled out from reference TRBV5-1 and TRBJ1-4, the complete variable domain reads KAGVTQTPRYLIKTRGQQVTLSCSPISGHRSVSWYQQTPGQGLQFLFEYFSETQRNKGNFPGRFSGRQFSNSRSEMNVSTLELGDSALYLCASSSDTSTNEKLFFGSGTQLSVL.

The rearrangement joins TRBV15 to TRBJ1-6; D gene ambiguous. Looked up from germline, CDR1 is LNHNV and CDR2 is YYDKDF (reference sequence). The CDR3 runs 14 residues. V shed 0 bases and J shed 6 bases, with 6 bases lying between them. In nucleotides, the CDR3 is TGTGCCACCAGCAGAGATCTGGCTAATTCACCCCTCCACTTT. It is translated as CATSRDLANSPLHF.

This clone is a singleton in its sample. DNA for the CDR3: TGTGCCAGCAGTTTATCCGTCCGGCTGGAGCAGTACTTC. It specifies CASSLSVRLEQYF. The chain combines TRBV27 with TRBJ2-5; D uncertain. Trimming took 0 bases from V and 11 from J, leaving 13 bases between them. CDR1 is MNHEY, CDR2 SMNVEV, per germline (reference sequence). CDR3 length equals 13 residues.

The chain employs TRBV5-4 and TRBJ1-1; no clear D. Trimming shortened V by 2 bases and J by 1 base, and 9 bases separated the two germline ends. This CDR3 spans 14 amino acids. Germline lookup yields CDR1 SGHNT and CDR2 YYREEE (reference sequence). The DNA for the CDR3 is TGTGCCAGCAGCTTCCCCGGGAGGAACACTGAAGCTTTCTTT. Translated: CASSFPGRNTEAFF.